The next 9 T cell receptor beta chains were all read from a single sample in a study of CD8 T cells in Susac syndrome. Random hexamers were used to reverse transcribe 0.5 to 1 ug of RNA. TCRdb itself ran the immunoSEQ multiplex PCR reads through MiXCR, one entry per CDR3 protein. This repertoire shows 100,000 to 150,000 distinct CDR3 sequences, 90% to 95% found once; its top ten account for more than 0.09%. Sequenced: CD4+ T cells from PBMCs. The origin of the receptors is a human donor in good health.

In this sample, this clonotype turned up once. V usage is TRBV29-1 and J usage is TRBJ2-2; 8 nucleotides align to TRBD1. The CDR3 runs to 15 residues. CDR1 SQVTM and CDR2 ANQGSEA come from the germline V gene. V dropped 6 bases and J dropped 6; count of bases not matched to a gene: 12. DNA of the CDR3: TGCAGCGTATCGACCGGGACAGGCGGATCCGGGGAGCTGTTTTTT. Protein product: CSVSTGTGGSGELFF.

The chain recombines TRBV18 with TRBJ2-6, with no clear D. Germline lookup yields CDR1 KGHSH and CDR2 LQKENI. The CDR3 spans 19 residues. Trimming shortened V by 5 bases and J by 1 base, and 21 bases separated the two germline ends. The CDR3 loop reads CASSAGARPELSGANVLTF. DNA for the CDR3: TGTGCCAGCTCAGCCGGTGCCAGGCCGGAGCTTTCTGGGGCCAACGTCCTGACTTTC. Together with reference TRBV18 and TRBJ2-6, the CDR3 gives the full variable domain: NAGVMQNPRHLVRRRGQEARLRCSPMKGHSHVYWYRQLPEEGLKFMVYLQKENIIDESGMPKERFSAEFPKEGPSILRIQQVVRGDSAAYFCASSAGARPELSGANVLTFGAGSRLTVL.

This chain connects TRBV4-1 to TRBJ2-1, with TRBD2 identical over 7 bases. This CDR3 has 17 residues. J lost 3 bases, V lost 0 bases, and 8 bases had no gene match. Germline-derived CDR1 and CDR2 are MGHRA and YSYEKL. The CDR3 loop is CASSQDPAGAVYNEQFF. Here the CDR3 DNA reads TGCGCCAGCAGCCAAGATCCCGCGGGAGCGGTCTACAATGAGCAGTTCTTC.

CDR3 nucleotide sequence: TGTGCCAGCAGCTTAGGAAAGGGAGATACGCAGTATTTT. Amino acids: CASSLGKGDTQYF. The chain carries TRBV7-2 and TRBJ2-3; D is undetermined. The germline gives CDR1 SGHTA, CDR2 FQGNSA. CDR3 size: 13 residues. The V end lost 1 base, the J end lost 5 bases, and 7 bases lay between the germline ends.

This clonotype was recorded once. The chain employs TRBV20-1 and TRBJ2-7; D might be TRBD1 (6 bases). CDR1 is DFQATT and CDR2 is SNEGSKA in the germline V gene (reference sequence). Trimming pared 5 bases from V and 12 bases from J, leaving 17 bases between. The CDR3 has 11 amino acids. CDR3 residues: CSAQPGHSRYF. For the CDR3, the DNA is TGCAGTGCTCAACCGGGACATAGCCGGTACTTC.

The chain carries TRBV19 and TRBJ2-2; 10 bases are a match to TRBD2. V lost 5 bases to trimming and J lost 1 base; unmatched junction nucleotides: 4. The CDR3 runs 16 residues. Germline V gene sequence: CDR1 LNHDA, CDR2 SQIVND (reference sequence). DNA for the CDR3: TGTGCCAGTAGTCCTCGGACTAGCGGGAACACCGGGGAGCTGTTTTTT. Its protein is CASSPRTSGNTGELFF.

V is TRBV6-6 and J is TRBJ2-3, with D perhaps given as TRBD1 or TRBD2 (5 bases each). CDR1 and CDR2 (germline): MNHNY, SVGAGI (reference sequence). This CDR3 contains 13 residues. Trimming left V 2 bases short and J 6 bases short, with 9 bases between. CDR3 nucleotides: TGTGCCAGCAGTTACCCCGGGACGGATACGCAGTATTTT. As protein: CASSYPGTDTQYF.

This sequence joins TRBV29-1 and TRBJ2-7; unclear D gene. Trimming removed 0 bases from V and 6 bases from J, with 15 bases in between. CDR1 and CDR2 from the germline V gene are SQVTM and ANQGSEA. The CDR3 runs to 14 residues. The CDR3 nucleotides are TGCAGCGTTGAAGAAGGAAGGACCCCCAGCGAGCAGTACTTC. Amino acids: CSVEEGRTPSEQYF.

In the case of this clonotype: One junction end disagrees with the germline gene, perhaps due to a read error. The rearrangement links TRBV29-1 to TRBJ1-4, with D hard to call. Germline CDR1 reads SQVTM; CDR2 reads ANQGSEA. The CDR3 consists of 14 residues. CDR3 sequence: CSAETGTTNEKLFF. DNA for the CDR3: TGCAGCGCTGAAACCGGGACAACTAATGAAAAACTGTTTTTT.